Each of the 9 T cell receptor beta chains below was sequenced from the same sample in a study of blood T cell repertoires in COVID-19. Clones were sequenced by immunoSEQ multiplex PCR, and TCRdb holds only the in-frame ones, with some missing. The repertoire consists of 300,000 to 400,000 clones, with 80% to 90% occurring once and the leading ten covering 7.8%. Source material: peripheral blood. The receptors shown here come from a woman between 45 and 60 years old who had recovered from COVID-19.

This chain joins TRBV6-4 and TRBJ2-1; 7 nucleotides agree with TRBD2. The CDR3 has 14 amino acids. The germline V gene has CDR1 MRHNA and CDR2 SNTAGT. Trimming at V came to 3 bases and at J to 5 bases, leaving 4 bases not matched to a gene. CDR3: CASSEEAGDNEQFF. The CDR3 bases are TGTGCCAGCAGTGAGGAGGCGGGAGACAATGAGCAGTTCTTC.

This CDR3 is CATSRERQGHAQYF. The CDR3 bases are TGTGCCACCAGCAGAGAAAGACAGGGACATGCCCAGTACTTC. J is TRBJ2-5 and V is TRBV15; 7 nucleotides match TRBD1. The germline V gene has CDR1 LNHNV and CDR2 YYDKDF (reference sequence). CDR3 length: 14 amino acids. J lost 9 bases, V lost 0 bases, and 7 bases had no gene match.

The V call is TRBV7-9, the J call TRBJ1-2; weak D call: TRBD1 (5 bases). CDR3 length: 13 residues. Germline values: CDR1 SEHNR, CDR2 FQNEAQ (reference sequence). Trimming removed 5 bases from V and 7 bases from J, with 14 bases in between. CDR3 sequence: CASSLDTGGGYTF. CDR3 nucleotides: TGTGCCAGCAGCCTGGACACCGGCGGTGGCTACACCTTC.

A word on this clone: The sample contains more than one DNA sequence encoding this CDR3. The V gene is TRBV20-1, the J gene TRBJ2-7, with unresolved D. This CDR3 contains 10 residues. Germline V gives CDR1 DFQATT, CDR2 SNEGSKA (reference sequence). V was trimmed by 5 bases and J by 3 bases, leaving 5 bases between them. The chain's CDR3 is CSASLYEQYF. CDR3 bases: TGCAGTGCTTCCCTCTACGAGCAGTACTTC.

The chain couples TRBV7-8 to TRBJ2-7, with 9 bases that match TRBD2. The germline V gene encodes CDR1 SGHVS and CDR2 FQNEAQ. The CDR3 has 16 residues. Losses at the gene ends were 5 bases for V and 2 bases for J; bases not matched to a gene: 10. This CDR3 is CASSKTETSGTYEQYF. The CDR3 DNA reads TGTGCCAGCAGCAAAACTGAGACTAGCGGAACCTACGAGCAGTACTTC.

The chain carries TRBV11-3 and TRBJ1-3; maybe TRBD1 (6 bases). V was pared by 5 bases and J by 3 bases, with 11 bases between. This CDR3 has 14 residues. Looked up from germline, CDR1 is SGHNT and CDR2 is YENEEA. The chain's CDR3 is CASSARTDGNTIYF. The DNA of the CDR3 is TGTGCCAGCAGCGCGAGGACAGATGGAAACACCATATATTTT.

The CDR3 is CAWSTSRDEQYF. Written as DNA, the CDR3 is TGTGCCTGGAGTACTTCCAGGGACGAGCAGTACTTC. This sequence joins TRBV30 and TRBJ2-7, with a possible D match to TRBD1 (5 bases). V lost 2 bases and J lost 5, with 10 bases in between. CDR1 is GTSNPN, CDR2 SVGIG, per germline (reference sequence). The CDR3 sequence is 12 residues long.

The sample holds a few counts of this clone. The rearrangement uses TRBV11-2 and TRBJ2-2, with 7 bases identical to TRBD1. The CDR3 length is 15 residues. Germline V gives CDR1 SGHAT, CDR2 FQNNGV. The V gene end was trimmed by 5 bases and the J gene end by 4 bases; junction bases not matched to a gene: 7. The CDR3 region is CASSEDRSGTGELFF. The CDR3 DNA is TGTGCCAGCAGCGAGGACAGGTCTGGCACCGGGGAGCTGTTTTTT. Using reference TRBV11-2 and TRBJ2-2 for the parts outside the CDR3, the full variable domain is EAGVAQSPRYKIIEKRQSVAFWCNPISGHATLYWYQQILGQGPKLLIQFQNNGVVDDSQLPKDRFSAERLKGVDSTLKIQPAKLEDSAVYLCASSEDRSGTGELFFGEGSRLTVL.

The chain has TRBV7-3 and TRBJ2-1, with TRBD2 matching 14 bases. Per germline, CDR1 SGHTA and CDR2 FQGTGA. Germline trimming cut 5 bases from V and 8 bases from J; bases unmatched to any gene: 8. The CDR3 runs 16 residues. Written as DNA, the CDR3 is TGTGCCAGCAGCCAACGGGGACTAGCGGGAGTGTATGAGCAGTTCTTC. This encodes CASSQRGLAGVYEQFF.